This record covers a single T cell receptor beta chain. Its cognate antigen is unknown. The CDR3 covers 13 residues. V was pared by 6 bases and J by 4 bases, with 12 bases between. The data stem from a study of identical twins. Study results and caveats: Possibly, invariant MAIT and iNKT cells partly confounded zero-insertion analyses. Abundant beta clonotypes from cord blood bore fewer insertions; memory repertoires lacked this pattern. Twins shared beta out-of-frame sequences in excess, but this excess was weaker.

TCRdb re-called the 5' RACE reads with MiXCR, one entry per CDR3 protein. The sample carries approximately 300,000 distinct CDR3 sequences, just under 9.5% recorded once. This sample was shared with a second study, whose subject was yellow fever vaccine responses in identical twins. From that second work: As reported, the vaccine T cell response of twins seemed partly convergent and partly personalized.

Sequencing was performed on CD8+ T cells sorted from blood. The chain uses TRBV12-3 or TRBV12-4 and TRBJ1-1; D call uncertain. This TCR derives from a woman aged 18-35 years in good health. Here the CDR3 DNA reads TGTGCCAGCAGCTCGGCCGGAAGCACTGAAGCTTTCTTT. The encoded protein is CASSSAGSTEAFF.